The rows below give T cell receptor beta chains drawn from one sample of a study of blood T cell repertoires in COVID-19. Profiled with immunoSEQ multiplex PCR; TCRdb holds only in-frame clones, not every one. The table lists about 150,000 clones, approximately 83% of them singletons. The source material was PBMCs or T cells enriched from blood (not recorded which). The receptors stem from a man in his 70s who had been exposed to COVID-19. The CDR3 runs from the conserved cysteine through the conserved F or W. The order of the fields is clone size, D gene, CDR3 length, V gene, J gene, CDR3 protein, CDR3 DNA. The D gene is left open where the match is weak. Clone size is not always given. Where it is, it says once, few, many or a class for expanded clones.

size: -
D: -
length: 18
V: TRBV11-3
J: TRBJ2-2
CDR3: CASSLASSEAGWSGELFF
DNA: TGTGCCAGCAGCTTAGCGTCTAGCGAGGCAGGGTGGTCCGGGGAGCTGTTTTTT

size: -
D: -
length: 16
V: TRBV7-6
J: TRBJ2-1
CDR3: CASSRRLVQAYNEQFF
DNA: TGTGCCAGCAGCCGACGACTAGTCCAGGCCTACAATGAGCAGTTCTTC

size: -
D: -
length: 14
V: TRBV7-9
J: TRBJ2-3
CDR3: CASSLEETADTQYF
DNA: TGTGCCAGCAGCTTAGAAGAGACTGCGGATACGCAGTATTTT

size: -
D: TRBD2
length: 14
V: TRBV29-1
J: TRBJ2-1
CDR3: CSVKLAETYNEQFF
DNA: TGCAGCGTGAAACTAGCGGAGACCTACAATGAGCAGTTCTTC

size: -
D: TRBD1
length: 15
V: TRBV7-8
J: TRBJ1-2
CDR3: CASSFTGVGDYGYTF
DNA: TGTGCCAGCAGCTTTACAGGGGTGGGTGACTATGGCTACACCTTC

size: -
D: TRBD1
length: 13
V: TRBV3-1/TRBV3-2
J: TRBJ2-5
CDR3: CASSRQGQETQYF
DNA: TGTGCCAGCAGCCGACAGGGGCAAGAGACCCAGTACTTC

size: -
D: TRBD1
length: 16
V: TRBV2
J: TRBJ2-6
CDR3: CATYRDRGSGANVLTF
DNA: TGTGCCACTTACCGGGACAGGGGCTCTGGGGCCAACGTCCTGACTTTC

size: -
D: -
length: 11
V: TRBV7-9
J: TRBJ1-2
CDR3: CASSFVEGYTF
DNA: TGTGCCAGCAGCTTTGTAGAAGGCTACACCTTC

size: -
D: TRBD1
length: 10
V: TRBV6-5
J: TRBJ1-2
CDR3: CASSLGQNTF
DNA: TGTGCCAGCAGTTTGGGACAGAACACCTTC

size: -
D: -
length: 15
V: TRBV19
J: TRBJ1-3
CDR3: CASSIQGNAGNTIYF
DNA: TGTGCCAGTAGTATTCAGGGGAATGCTGGAAACACCATATATTTT

size: -
D: TRBD1
length: 15
V: TRBV28
J: TRBJ2-7
CDR3: CASSQTGTGRYEQYF
DNA: TGTGCCAGCAGCCAAACCGGGACAGGACGATACGAGCAGTACTTC

size: -
D: TRBD1
length: 13
V: TRBV6-5
J: TRBJ1-1
CDR3: CASSGQANTEAFF
DNA: TGTGCCAGCAGCGGACAGGCGAACACTGAAGCTTTCTTT

size: -
D: TRBD1
length: 17
V: TRBV15
J: TRBJ2-2
CDR3: CATSRRGTGAYTGELFF
DNA: TGTGCCACCAGCAGACGAGGGACAGGGGCCTACACCGGGGAGCTGTTTTTT

size: -
D: TRBD2
length: 18
V: TRBV5-1
J: TRBJ2-3
CDR3: CASSFGTSGRAPADTQYF
DNA: TGCGCCAGCAGCTTTGGGACTAGCGGGAGGGCCCCTGCAGATACGCAGTATTTT

size: -
D: -
length: 11
V: TRBV28
J: TRBJ2-7
CDR3: CATNGVPEQYF
DNA: TGTGCCACCAACGGAGTTCCCGAGCAGTACTTC

size: -
D: TRBD1
length: 14
V: TRBV12-5
J: TRBJ1-6
CDR3: CASAPGTGGSPLHF
DNA: TGTGCTAGTGCCCCCGGGACAGGGGGATCACCCCTCCACTTT

size: -
D: -
length: 14
V: TRBV7-9
J: TRBJ2-5
CDR3: CASSSVGLRETQYF
DNA: TGTGCCAGCAGTTCAGTTGGCCTCCGAGAGACCCAGTACTTC

size: -
D: -
length: 14
V: TRBV4-3
J: TRBJ1-2
CDR3: CASSQINGIYGYTF
DNA: TGCGCCAGCAGCCAAATTAACGGGATCTATGGCTACACCTTC

size: -
D: -
length: 13
V: TRBV6-5
J: TRBJ2-3
CDR3: CASRSPGALTQYF
DNA: TGTGCCAGCAGATCCCCTGGGGCCCTTACGCAGTATTTT

size: -
D: TRBD1
length: 15
V: TRBV7-8
J: TRBJ2-2
CDR3: CASSSGQTNTGELFF
DNA: TGTGCCAGCAGCTCGGGACAGACGAACACCGGGGAGCTGTTTTTT

size: -
D: -
length: 14
V: TRBV25-1
J: TRBJ2-3
CDR3: CASSEWRATDTQYF
DNA: TGTGCCAGCAGTGAATGGAGAGCGACAGATACGCAGTATTTT

size: -
D: TRBD1
length: 14
V: TRBV5-1
J: TRBJ2-3
CDR3: CASSSTGVLGTQYF
DNA: TGCGCCAGCAGTTCGACAGGGGTCCTTGGTACGCAGTATTTT

size: few
D: TRBD1
length: 17
V: TRBV28
J: TRBJ1-1
CDR3: CASSLRAGQGPHSVAFF
DNA: TGTGCCAGCAGTTTACGGGCGGGACAGGGACCTCATTCTGTCGCTTTCTTT

size: -
D: -
length: 15
V: TRBV7-2
J: TRBJ1-1
CDR3: CASSLGGSGSTEAFF
DNA: TGTGCCAGCAGCTTAGGGGGTAGCGGGAGCACTGAAGCTTTCTTT

size: -
D: -
length: 16
V: TRBV27
J: TRBJ1-1
CDR3: CASSLGQTFPNTEAFF
DNA: TGTGCCAGCAGTTTAGGACAGACATTCCCGAACACTGAAGCTTTCTTT

size: -
D: -
length: 12
V: TRBV4-3
J: TRBJ2-7
CDR3: CASSQWRNEQYF
DNA: TGCGCCAGCAGCCAATGGAGGAACGAGCAGTACTTC

size: -
D: -
length: 15
V: TRBV6-2/TRBV6-3
J: TRBJ2-1
CDR3: CASSYTRSSYNEQFF
DNA: TGTGCCAGCAGTTACACCCGGAGCTCCTACAATGAGCAGTTCTTC

size: -
D: TRBD1
length: 14
V: TRBV11-2
J: TRBJ1-2
CDR3: CASSLTGGSAGYTF
DNA: TGTGCCAGCAGCTTGACAGGGGGTTCCGCTGGCTACACCTTC

size: -
D: TRBD2
length: 16
V: TRBV6-2/TRBV6-3
J: TRBJ2-5
CDR3: CASSRTSGREGKTQYF
DNA: TGTGCCAGCAGTCGGACTAGCGGGAGAGAGGGAAAGACCCAGTACTTC